In this sample, the clone carrying this TCR beta chain turned up a few times. The antigen remains undetermined. The V end lost 4 bases, the J end lost 7 bases, and 7 bases lay between the germline ends. CDR3 size: 11 residues. Germline V gives CDR1 SQVTM, CDR2 ANQGSEA. This specimen comes from a study of post-analysis software for immune sequencing data. Study as a whole: Relapsing-remitting, secondary progressive and progressive-relapsing forms made up the multiple sclerosis disease courses.

TCR beta cDNA libraries had unique molecular identifiers. TCRdb independently ran MiXCR on the PCR reads; one entry per CDR3 protein. In the table there are 700,000 to 800,000 distinct CDR3 sequences, about 27% of which are singletons. Overall study findings and caveats: About 5 TRBV segments were significantly more frequent in patients than in controls. TRBV5-6, TRBV5-1 and TRBV20-1 were among these segments.

Specimen: blood. The rearrangement joins TRBV29-1 to TRBJ1-4; unclear D gene. The TCR was taken from a girl aged 5-17 years with multiple sclerosis. In nucleotides, the CDR3 is TGCAGCGTTGTTCAGAGTGAAAAACTGTTTTTT. Its translation: CSVVQSEKLFF.